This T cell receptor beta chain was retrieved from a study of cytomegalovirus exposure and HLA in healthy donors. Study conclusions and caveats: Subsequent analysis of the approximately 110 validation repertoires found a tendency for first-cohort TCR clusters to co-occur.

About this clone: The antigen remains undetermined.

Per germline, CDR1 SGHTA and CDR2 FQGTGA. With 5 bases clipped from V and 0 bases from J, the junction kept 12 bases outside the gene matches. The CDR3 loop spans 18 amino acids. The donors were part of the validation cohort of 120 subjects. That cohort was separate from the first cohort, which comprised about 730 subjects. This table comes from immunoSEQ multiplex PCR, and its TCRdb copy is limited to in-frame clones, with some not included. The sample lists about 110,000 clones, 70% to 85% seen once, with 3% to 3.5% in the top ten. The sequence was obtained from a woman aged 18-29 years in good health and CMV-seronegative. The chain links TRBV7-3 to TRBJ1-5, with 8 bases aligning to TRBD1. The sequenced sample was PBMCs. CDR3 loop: CASSHRGGIVPSNQPQHF. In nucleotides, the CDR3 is TGTGCCAGCAGCCACAGGGGGGGGATTGTACCTAGCAATCAGCCCCAGCATTTT.